These 27 T cell receptor beta chains originate from one sample sequenced in a study of blood T cell repertoires in COVID-19. Here immunoSEQ multiplex PCR was the method, and the copy in TCRdb shows in-frame clones only, minus some. The sample lists about 180,000 clones; around 80% were seen once. Material for sequencing was PBMCs or T cells enriched from blood (not recorded which). These receptors originate from a man in his sixties who had been exposed to COVID-19.

A single count supports this clone. This chain uses TRBV5-1 with TRBJ2-3; 9 bases line up with TRBD2. Trimming cost V 0 bases and J 2 bases; bases outside gene matches: 4. The germline gives CDR1 SGHRS, CDR2 YFSETQ. The CDR3 has 16 amino acids. CDR3 DNA: TGCGCCAGCAGCTTGGTTGGCGGGAGGGCCACAGATACGCAGTATTTT. This codes for CASSLVGGRATDTQYF.

The chain joins TRBV5-4 to TRBJ2-1, with 8 bases matching TRBD2. Unmatched junction bases numbered 6, after V lost 0 bases and J lost 7 bases. The length of the CDR3 is 15 residues. In germline, CDR1 is SGHNT, CDR2 YYREEE (reference sequence). The CDR3 nucleotides are TGTGCCAGCAGCTTGGTAAGCGGGAGTTGGAATGAGCAGTTCTTC. Translation gives CASSLVSGSWNEQFF.

The chain has TRBV3-1 (or the pseudogene TRBV3-2) and TRBJ1-1, with D uncertain. The CDR3 is 12 residues long. The V and J ends lost 2 bases and 4 bases respectively, with 5 bases between them. Germline V CDR1 and CDR2: LGHDT, YNNKEL (reference sequence). The CDR3, as DNA: TGTGCCAGCAGCCAACCCGGCACTGAAGCTTTCTTT. It yields the protein CASSQPGTEAFF.

This chain joins TRBV5-5 and TRBJ1-2, with 7 nucleotides matching TRBD1. The CDR3 runs 15 residues. J was trimmed by 4 bases and V by 6 bases; bases with no gene match: 12. Germline V gene lookup returns CDR1 SGHKS and CDR2 YYEKEE (reference sequence). Here the CDR3 DNA reads TGTGCCAGCACACACGGGACAGCGATTGTCTATGGCTACACCTTC. This sequence encodes CASTHGTAIVYGYTF.

This chain uses TRBV7-2 with TRBJ2-7; TRBD1 aligns across 10 bases. This CDR3 is 14 amino acids long. Looked up from germline, CDR1 is SGHTA and CDR2 is FQGNSA. V lost 5 bases, J lost 7 bases, and 8 bases stayed unmatched. The CDR3 coding sequence is TGTGCCAGCAGCCGGGACAGGGGCTTGGGAGAGCAGTACTTC. Protein sequence: CASSRDRGLGEQYF.

The chain has TRBV6-5 and TRBJ1-2, with 7 positions matching TRBD1. CDR1 MNHEY and CDR2 SVGAGI come from the germline V gene. The CDR3 length is 14 residues. Trimming cost V 7 bases and J 5 bases; bases outside gene matches: 10. CDR3: CASKTPGQLYGYTF. The CDR3 bases are TGTGCCAGCAAAACCCCGGGACAGCTTTATGGCTACACCTTC.

The rearrangement links TRBV30 to TRBJ1-6; D is undetermined. The CDR3 sequence is 14 residues long. In germline, CDR1 is GTSNPN, CDR2 SVGIG (reference sequence). The V end was cut by 1 base, the J end by 9 bases, with 13 bases between. The CDR3 DNA reads TGTGCCTGGAGTGAGCAGGTTAACAGTTCACCCCTCCACTTT. Translating gives CAWSEQVNSSPLHF.

The CDR3 DNA follows: TGCAGCGTTATCGAGGGAGGCTACACCTTC. It encodes CSVIEGGYTF. The rearrangement uses TRBV29-1 and TRBJ1-2; D remains unclear. This CDR3 spans 10 amino acids. Per germline, CDR1 SQVTM and CDR2 ANQGSEA. Trimming shortened V by 5 bases and J by 8 bases, and 9 bases separated the two germline ends.

The chain recombines TRBV7-3 with TRBJ2-3; 12 bases match TRBD2. The CDR3 runs to 16 residues. Germline values: CDR1 SGHTA, CDR2 FQGTGA. After removal of 5 bases from V and 2 bases from J, the junction contained 5 bases not matched to a gene. The CDR3 spells CASSLAGGGITDTQYF. CDR3 DNA sequence: TGTGCCAGCAGCCTAGCGGGAGGGGGGATCACAGATACGCAGTATTTT. Complete variable domain (other parts from reference TRBV7-3 and TRBJ2-3): GAGVSQTPSNKVTEKGKYVELRCDPISGHTALYWYRQSLGQGPEFLIYFQGTGAADDSGLPNDRFFAVRPEGSVSTLKIQRTERGDSAVYLCASSLAGGGITDTQYFGPGTRLTVL.

This clone came up a few times. V usage is TRBV30 and J usage is TRBJ2-1; TRBD2 matches at 9 bases. J was trimmed by 10 bases and V by 3 bases; bases with no gene match: 10. Per the germline V gene, CDR1 is GTSNPN and CDR2 is SVGIG (reference sequence). This CDR3 comprises 14 residues. CDR3 in DNA: TGTGCCTGGAGAACTAGCGGGCGCTTGGAGGAGCAGTTCTTC. It codes for CAWRTSGRLEEQFF.

This clone was seen more than once but under ten times. The V and J genes are TRBV12-3 or TRBV12-4 and TRBJ1-1; D gene uncertain. The CDR3 totals 13 residues. Trimming took off 7 bases at V and 1 base at J, with 10 bases between the two ends. The CDR3 sequence: CASKPGWNTEAFF. The CDR3 coding sequence is TGTGCCAGCAAGCCGGGATGGAACACTGAAGCTTTCTTT.

The chain has TRBV29-1 and TRBJ2-7, with D unclear. CDR3 length: 12 residues. V lost 6 bases, J lost 4 bases, and 13 bases lay in between. Germline lookup yields CDR1 SQVTM and CDR2 ANQGSEA. CDR3 sequence reads: CSVELTEYEQYF. The CDR3 DNA reads as TGCAGCGTCGAGTTAACAGAGTACGAGCAGTACTTC.

V is TRBV30 and J is TRBJ1-1, with a tentative D call TRBD1 (5 bases). The CDR3 runs 13 residues. Germline V CDR1 and CDR2: GTSNPN, SVGIG (reference sequence). Trimming took 2 bases from V and 1 from J, leaving 8 bases between them. The CDR3 region is CAWSTGQNTEAFF. As DNA, the CDR3 is TGTGCCTGGAGTACTGGACAGAACACTGAAGCTTTCTTT.

The gene calls are TRBV27 and TRBJ2-1, with 7 bases that match TRBD1. The CDR3 contains 17 residues. V gave up 4 bases and J gave up 3 bases; unmatched junction bases: 12. Germline CDR1 MNHEY, CDR2 SMNVEV (reference sequence). The CDR3 loop reads CASSSRGRDRYYNEQFF. In nucleotides, the CDR3 is TGTGCCAGCAGTTCCCGCGGTCGGGACAGATACTACAATGAGCAGTTCTTC.

This sequence joins TRBV7-2 and TRBJ2-7, with 10 bases lining up with TRBD2. In germline, CDR1 is SGHTA, CDR2 FQGNSA. This CDR3 comprises 14 residues. Losses at the gene ends were 5 bases for V and 6 bases for J; bases not matched to a gene: 7. This chain's CDR3 is CASSPRTSGREQYF. In nucleotides, the CDR3 is TGTGCCAGCAGCCCCAGGACTAGCGGCCGCGAGCAGTACTTC.

This clone was recorded a few times. V usage is TRBV5-1 and J usage is TRBJ2-1, with 9 bases aligning to TRBD2. V trimming: 0 bases; J trimming: 2 bases; junction bases outside the gene matches: 0. Germline V gene lookup returns CDR1 SGHRS and CDR2 YFSETQ. The CDR3 runs to 15 residues. The DNA for the CDR3 is TGCGCCAGCAGCTTGGGACTAGCGGCCTACAATGAGCAGTTCTTC. Its translation is CASSLGLAAYNEQFF.

This clone turned up a few times. The V gene is TRBV6-5, the J gene TRBJ2-3, with TRBD2 matching over 7 bases. V lost 2 bases, J lost 1 base, and 3 bases stayed unmatched. The CDR3 runs to 15 residues. The germline V gene encodes CDR1 MNHEY and CDR2 SVGAGI. The CDR3 protein is CASSYSGTGTDTQYF. CDR3 in DNA: TGTGCCAGCAGTTACAGCGGGACGGGCACAGATACGCAGTATTTT.

The rearrangement joins TRBV3-1 (or the pseudogene TRBV3-2) to TRBJ2-1; unclear D gene. The ends were cut back, 4 bases at V and 4 bases at J, with 2 bases in the middle. Germline-derived CDR1 and CDR2 are LGHDT and YNNKEL (reference sequence). This CDR3 comprises 11 residues. The CDR3 DNA follows: TGTGCCAGCAGCCTATACAATGAGCAGTTCTTC. It translates to CASSLYNEQFF.

The chain couples TRBV24-1 to TRBJ2-3; TRBD1 agrees at 10 bases. CDR1 and CDR2 (germline): KGHDR, SFDVKD. V lost 9 bases and J lost 6; bases outside the gene matches: 11. The CDR3 is 15 residues long. CDR3 loop: CATATGQGIFDTQYF. The CDR3 nucleotides are TGTGCCACCGCTACGGGACAGGGGATTTTCGATACGCAGTATTTT.

The CDR3 DNA is TGTGCCTGGATCAGAGACTATGAGCAGTTCTTC. As protein: CAWIRDYEQFF. This chain links TRBV30 with TRBJ2-1; D ambiguous. CDR3 size: 11 residues. Trimming shortened V by 4 bases and J by 8 bases, and 9 bases separated the two germline ends. CDR1 and CDR2 (germline): GTSNPN, SVGIG (reference sequence).

The chain is built from TRBV5-1 and TRBJ2-3, with a possible D match to TRBD1 (6 bases). The CDR3 covers 14 residues. Per the germline V gene, CDR1 is SGHRS and CDR2 is YFSETQ. Trimming took off 4 bases at V and 0 bases at J, with 9 bases between the two ends. CDR3: CASSPQGSTDTQYF. In nucleotides, the CDR3 is TGCGCCAGCAGCCCACAGGGCAGCACAGATACGCAGTATTTT.

This rearrangement joins TRBV9 to TRBJ2-3; TRBD2 aligns across 9 bases. The CDR3 has 16 amino acids. The V and J ends lost 2 bases and 2 bases, in that order; junction bases with no gene match: 6. CDR1 is SGDLS and CDR2 is YYNGEE in the germline V gene. The CDR3 DNA reads as TGTGCCAGCAGCGTGAGCGGGAGGTCCCCCACAGATACGCAGTATTTT. This sequence encodes CASSVSGRSPTDTQYF.

This chain links TRBV5-4 with TRBJ2-5; TRBD2 agrees at 7 bases. Losses at the gene ends were 4 bases for V and 5 bases for J; bases not matched to a gene: 11. CDR1 and CDR2 (germline): SGHNT, YYREEE (reference sequence). The CDR3 totals 15 residues. The CDR3 is CASSTYRGSGETQYF. The CDR3 region has the DNA TGTGCCAGCAGCACTTACCGCGGGAGCGGGGAGACCCAGTACTTC.

In this sample, this clone turned up a few times. V and J are TRBV7-9 and TRBJ2-2; possible D gene TRBD2, 6 bases. This CDR3 has 15 residues. Germline V gives CDR1 SEHNR, CDR2 FQNEAQ (reference sequence). V lost 3 bases to trimming and J lost 3 bases, with 11 bases between them. CDR3 coding DNA: TGTGCCAGCAGCTTGGCGGGACCGGACACCGGGGAGCTGTTTTTT. Translating it yields CASSLAGPDTGELFF.

The J gene is TRBJ2-7, the V gene TRBV10-3, with D unresolved. V was shortened by 5 bases and J by 5 bases, with 10 bases between the two germline ends. The CDR3 extends over 12 amino acids. Germline V gene data show CDR1 as ENHRY and CDR2 as SYGVKD. CDR3 DNA: TGTGCCATCAGTTACACAGACAACGAGCAGTACTTC. Translating gives CAISYTDNEQYF.

J is TRBJ1-4 and V is TRBV29-1, with a possible D match to TRBD1 (6 bases). CDR1 SQVTM and CDR2 ANQGSEA come from the germline V gene. This CDR3 is 12 amino acids long. In nucleotides, the CDR3 is TGCACCATCCGGACAGTTAATGAAAAACTGTTTTTT. Residues: CTIRTVNEKLFF.

The chain joins TRBV27 to TRBJ1-5; TRBD1 agrees at 8 bases. CDR1 and CDR2 (germline): MNHEY, SMNVEV (reference sequence). The CDR3 extends over 15 amino acids. Trimming cost V 6 bases and J 1 base; bases outside gene matches: 5. CDR3 sequence reads: CASRTGATSNQPQHF. CDR3 sequence (DNA): TGTGCCAGCAGGACAGGGGCCACCAGCAATCAGCCCCAGCATTTT.